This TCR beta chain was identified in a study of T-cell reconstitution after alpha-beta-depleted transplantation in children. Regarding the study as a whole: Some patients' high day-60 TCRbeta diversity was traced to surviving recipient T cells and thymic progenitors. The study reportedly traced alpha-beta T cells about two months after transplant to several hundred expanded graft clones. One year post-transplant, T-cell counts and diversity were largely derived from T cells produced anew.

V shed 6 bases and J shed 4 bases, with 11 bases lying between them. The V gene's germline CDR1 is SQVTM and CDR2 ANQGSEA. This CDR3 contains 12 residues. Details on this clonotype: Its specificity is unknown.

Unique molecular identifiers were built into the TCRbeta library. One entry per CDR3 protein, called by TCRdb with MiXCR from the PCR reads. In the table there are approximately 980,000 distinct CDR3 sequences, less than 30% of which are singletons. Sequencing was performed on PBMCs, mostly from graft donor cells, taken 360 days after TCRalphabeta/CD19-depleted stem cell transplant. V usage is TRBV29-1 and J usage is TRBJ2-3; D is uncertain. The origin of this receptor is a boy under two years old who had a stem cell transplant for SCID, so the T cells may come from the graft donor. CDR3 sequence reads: CSVELVPDTQYF. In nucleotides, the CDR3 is TGCAGCGTGGAGCTAGTTCCAGATACGCAGTATTTT.